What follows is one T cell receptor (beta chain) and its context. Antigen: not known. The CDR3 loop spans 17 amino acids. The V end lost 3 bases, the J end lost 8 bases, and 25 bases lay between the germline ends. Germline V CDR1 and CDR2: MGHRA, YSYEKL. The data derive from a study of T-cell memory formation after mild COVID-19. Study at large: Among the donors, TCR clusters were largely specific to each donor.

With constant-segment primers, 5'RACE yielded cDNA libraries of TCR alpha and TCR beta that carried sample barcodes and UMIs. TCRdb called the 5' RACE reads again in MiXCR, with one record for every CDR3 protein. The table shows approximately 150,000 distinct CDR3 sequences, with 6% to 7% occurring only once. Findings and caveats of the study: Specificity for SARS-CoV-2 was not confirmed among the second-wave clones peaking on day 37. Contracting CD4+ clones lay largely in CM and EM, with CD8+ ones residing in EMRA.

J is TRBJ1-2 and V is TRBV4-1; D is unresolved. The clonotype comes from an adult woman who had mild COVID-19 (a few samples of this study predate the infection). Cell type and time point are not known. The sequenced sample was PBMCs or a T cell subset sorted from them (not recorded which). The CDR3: CASSHWGRDSSFRGYTF. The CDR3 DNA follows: TGCGCCAGCAGCCATTGGGGAAGGGATTCTTCGTTCAGGGGCTACACCTTC.